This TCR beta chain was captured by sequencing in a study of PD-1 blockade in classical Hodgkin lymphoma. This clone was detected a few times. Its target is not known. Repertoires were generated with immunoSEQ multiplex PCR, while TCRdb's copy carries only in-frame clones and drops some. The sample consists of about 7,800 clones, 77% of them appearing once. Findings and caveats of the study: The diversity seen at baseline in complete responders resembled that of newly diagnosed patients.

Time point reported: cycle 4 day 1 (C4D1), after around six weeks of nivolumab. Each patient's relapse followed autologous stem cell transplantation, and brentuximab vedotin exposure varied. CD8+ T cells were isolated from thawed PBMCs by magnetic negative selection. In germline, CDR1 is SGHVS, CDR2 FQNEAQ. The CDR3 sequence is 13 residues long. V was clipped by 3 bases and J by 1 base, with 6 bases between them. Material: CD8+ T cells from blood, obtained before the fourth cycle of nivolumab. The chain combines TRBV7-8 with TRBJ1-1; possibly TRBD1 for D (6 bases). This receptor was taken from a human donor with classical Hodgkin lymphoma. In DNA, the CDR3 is TGTGCCAGCAGCTTGACAGGGAACACTGAAGCTTTCTTT. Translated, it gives CASSLTGNTEAFF.